The 31 T cell receptor beta chains below come from one sample, sequenced in a study of cytomegalovirus exposure and HLA in healthy donors. Primers included in the PCR were 60 Vbeta and 13 Jbeta primers. Method: immunoSEQ multiplex PCR; TCRdb's copy keeps in-frame clones and lacks some. Of 75,000 to 90,000 clones listed, 78% are singletons. Material: PBMCs. The receptor set was obtained from a male donor in good health and CMV-seropositive.

The chain joins TRBV19 to TRBJ2-1, with unresolved D. Trimming pared 6 bases from V and 5 bases from J, leaving 5 bases between. The CDR3 totals 11 residues. Germline CDR1 LNHDA, CDR2 SQIVND (reference sequence). The CDR3 loop is CASSPDNEQFF. The CDR3 DNA follows: TGTGCCAGTAGCCCCGACAATGAGCAGTTCTTC.

The V call is TRBV4-2, the J call TRBJ1-2, with a possible D match to TRBD1 (6 bases). The germline V and J ends were trimmed by 4 bases and 3 bases, with 21 bases remaining between them. The CDR3 runs to 17 residues. CDR1 is LGHNA and CDR2 is YNFKEQ in the germline V gene. The CDR3 DNA sequence: TGTGCCAGCAGCCTGATCCAAGGGGCAGGGGCTGACTATGGCTACACCTTC. Translation: CASSLIQGAGADYGYTF.

CDR3 residues: CASSLVQGDTGELFF. Here the CDR3 DNA reads TGTGCCAGCAGCTTGGTCCAGGGTGATACCGGGGAGCTGTTTTTT. The chain recombines TRBV5-6 with TRBJ2-2; D perhaps matches TRBD1 (5 bases). The CDR3 loop spans 15 amino acids. Per germline, CDR1 SGHDT and CDR2 YYEEEE. V gave up 0 bases and J gave up 5 bases, with 11 bases separating them.

V usage is TRBV28 and J usage is TRBJ1-2, with a possible D match to TRBD1 (6 bases). CDR1 and CDR2 (germline): MDHEN, SYDVKM. The CDR3 totals 12 residues. V was cut by 7 bases and J by 8 bases, with 14 bases left in between. In DNA, the CDR3 is TGTGCCAGCATTGCTGCTGGGGGCGGCTACACCTTC. It translates to CASIAAGGGYTF.

This clone showed up just a few times. V gene TRBV6-5 combines with J gene TRBJ2-7; TRBD2 is a possible D gene (5 bases). Per germline, CDR1 MNHEY and CDR2 SVGAGI. This CDR3 has 13 residues. V lost 0 bases to trimming and J lost 13 bases, with 16 bases between them. The CDR3 loop is CASSYSGSGVTYF. The CDR3 DNA reads TGTGCCAGCAGTTACTCAGGGAGCGGCGTGACTTACTTC.

This clone was observed many times. The chain links TRBV2 to TRBJ1-5, with 8 bases identical to TRBD1. With 7 bases clipped from V and 10 bases from J, the junction kept 6 bases outside the gene matches. The CDR3 loop spans 12 amino acids. Germline V gene data show CDR1 as SNHLY and CDR2 as FYNNEI. The CDR3 sequence is CASTGQGDPQHF. The CDR3 nucleotides are TGTGCCAGCACCGGACAGGGAGACCCCCAGCATTTT.

The chain employs TRBV30 and TRBJ1-2, with 9 nucleotides matching TRBD1. Germline V gene lookup returns CDR1 GTSNPN and CDR2 SVGIG (reference sequence). The ends lost 1 base at V and 14 bases at J; junction bases unmatched: 11. The CDR3 spans 13 residues. The CDR3: CAWSAATGGGETF. CDR3 DNA: TGTGCCTGGAGTGCAGCGACAGGGGGAGGTGAAACCTTC.

This clone has a handful of counts. The genes are TRBV18 and TRBJ1-1; a possible D gene is TRBD1 (5 bases). In germline, CDR1 is KGHSH, CDR2 LQKENI. The length of the CDR3 is 18 residues. V gave up 4 bases and J gave up 1 base, with 22 bases separating them. The CDR3 sequence: CASSQGTGGIGKNTEAFF. The CDR3 nucleotides read TGTGCCAGCTCACAGGGGACGGGAGGTATCGGGAAGAACACTGAAGCTTTCTTT.

The genes are TRBV5-5 and TRBJ2-2; no clear D gene. Germline V gene sequence: CDR1 SGHKS, CDR2 YYEKEE (reference sequence). The CDR3 is 14 residues long. Trimming shortened V by 1 base and J by 5 bases, and 9 bases separated the two germline ends. The CDR3 loop is CASSLWPGTGELFF. CDR3 sequence (DNA): TGTGCCAGCAGCTTGTGGCCTGGTACCGGGGAGCTGTTTTTT.

The V call is TRBV28, the J call TRBJ1-2; unclear D gene. The CDR3 is 14 amino acids. V was pared by 9 bases and J by 5 bases, with 19 bases between. In germline, CDR1 is MDHEN, CDR2 SYDVKM. For the CDR3, the DNA is TGTGCCAGTCTGCCTTACCTGTTACAGTATGGCTACACCTTC. This encodes CASLPYLLQYGYTF.

The chain has TRBV27 and TRBJ2-5; a weak D match, TRBD1 (6 bases). The germline V and J ends were trimmed by 2 bases and 5 bases, with 9 bases remaining between them. The CDR3 covers 13 residues. Germline V lookup: CDR1 MNHEY, CDR2 SMNVEV (reference sequence). Here the CDR3 reads CASSLTGWETQYF. The CDR3, as DNA: TGTGCCAGCAGTTTAACAGGGTGGGAGACCCAGTACTTC.

The chain recombines TRBV15 with TRBJ1-2, with 7 nucleotides matching TRBD1. V shed 8 bases and J 4 bases; nucleotides not matched to a gene: 7. There are 13 residues in the CDR3. Germline V gene sequence: CDR1 LNHNV, CDR2 YYDKDF (reference sequence). The CDR3 sequence is CATSPGQTYGYTF. The CDR3 DNA is TGTGCCACCTCACCGGGACAGACCTATGGCTACACCTTC. Looking up the rest from reference TRBV15 and TRBJ1-2 gives the full variable domain: DAMVIQNPRYQVTQFGKPVTLSCSQTLNHNVMYWYQQKSSQAPKLLFHYYDKDFNNEADTPDNFQSRRPNTSFCFLDIRSPGLGDTAMYLCATSPGQTYGYTFGSGTRLTVV.

The rearrangement uses TRBV5-1 and TRBJ2-7, with D perhaps TRBD2 (5 bases). The CDR3 has 13 residues. Germline CDR1 is SGHRS and CDR2 is YFSETQ. V lost 4 bases, J lost 7 bases, and 15 bases lay in between. The CDR3 nucleotides read TGCGCCAGCAGCCGGGGAGACATAGATGAGCAGTACTTC. This gives the protein CASSRGDIDEQYF.

The sample holds one count of this clone. The gene calls are TRBV7-9 and TRBJ2-5, with a tentative D call TRBD2 (6 bases). V was clipped by 5 bases and J by 9 bases, with 13 bases between them. Germline V lookup: CDR1 SEHNR, CDR2 FQNEAQ (reference sequence). The CDR3 is 12 residues long. The CDR3 nucleotides read TGTGCCAGCAGCGCTGGCGGGGTGCCCCAGTACTTC. Translating it yields CASSAGGVPQYF.

The DNA of the CDR3 is TGTGCCAGCAGCCGACCCGACAGGGGCACAGAGACCCAGTACTTC. It specifies CASSRPDRGTETQYF. V usage is TRBV7-9 and J usage is TRBJ2-5, with 8 bases that match TRBD1. V lost 5 bases and J lost 4; bases outside the gene matches: 9. Germline V gene lookup returns CDR1 SEHNR and CDR2 FQNEAQ (reference sequence). This CDR3 has 15 residues.

The J gene is TRBJ2-5, the V gene TRBV5-1; no reliable D call. Trimming cost V 4 bases and J 5 bases, with 21 bases left between them. The germline CDR1 and CDR2 sequences are SGHRS and YFSETQ. This CDR3 has 16 residues. This chain's CDR3 is CASSVARMATLETQYF. The CDR3 DNA reads TGCGCCAGCAGCGTGGCGAGGATGGCTACCCTGGAGACCCAGTACTTC.

This clone has a handful of counts. The chain combines TRBV29-1 with TRBJ1-2; D is uncertain. From germline, CDR1 is SQVTM and CDR2 ANQGSEA. V lost 7 bases to trimming and J lost 0 bases, with 12 bases between them. The CDR3 is made up of 13 amino acids. DNA of the CDR3: TGCAGCGCCGCGGAGAACCCTAACTATGGCTACACCTTC. It is translated as CSAAENPNYGYTF.

This chain connects TRBV28 to TRBJ2-7; 11 bases align to TRBD2. The CDR3 length is 17 residues. Germline CDR1 MDHEN, CDR2 SYDVKM. With 5 bases clipped from V and 3 bases from J, the junction kept 12 bases outside the gene matches. CDR3 in DNA: TGTGCCAGCAGTGGTAACAGGGCTCTAGCGGGGGGCTACGAGCAGTACTTC. Translating gives CASSGNRALAGGYEQYF.

The V call is TRBV9, the J call TRBJ2-7; TRBD1 is a possible D gene (6 bases). Germline V gene sequence: CDR1 SGDLS, CDR2 YYNGEE. Between the trimmed V and J ends, which lost 0 bases and 5 bases, there was a span of 15 bases. The CDR3 loop spans 15 amino acids. CDR3 amino acids: CASSVADRPTDEQYF. The DNA for the CDR3 is TGTGCCAGCAGCGTAGCGGACAGACCCACAGACGAGCAGTACTTC.

The chain recombines TRBV18 with TRBJ1-1; D may be TRBD1 (6 bases). V was clipped by 2 bases and J by 6 bases, with 10 bases between them. Germline V gene lookup returns CDR1 KGHSH and CDR2 LQKENI. CDR3 length: 13 amino acids. The CDR3 DNA is TGTGCCAGCTCACCAGCAGGGGACCCTGAAGCTTTCTTT. This gives the protein CASSPAGDPEAFF.

The rearrangement links TRBV27 to TRBJ1-4; possible D gene TRBD1, 5 bases. The germline CDR1 and CDR2 sequences are MNHEY and SMNVEV (reference sequence). Trimming removed 5 bases at V and 7 bases at J, with 17 bases between. The CDR3 covers 15 residues. In DNA form, the CDR3 reads TGTGCCAGCAGTCGTCAGGGTGTGAGCGTTGAAAAACTGTTTTTT. Protein product: CASSRQGVSVEKLFF.

The chain uses TRBV4-1 and TRBJ1-1; perhaps TRBD1 as D (5 bases). This CDR3 spans 15 amino acids. Trimming removed 4 bases at V and 5 bases at J, with 17 bases between. In germline, CDR1 is MGHRA, CDR2 YSYEKL. DNA for the CDR3: TGCGCCAGCAGCCGGCAGGGTGTGGGGAAGACTGAAGCTTTCTTT. Translating it yields CASSRQGVGKTEAFF.

The chain uses TRBV6-5 and TRBJ1-6; D is unresolved. CDR1 is MNHEY and CDR2 is SVGAGI in the germline V gene. V was pared by 2 bases and J by 9 bases, with 14 bases between. The CDR3 has 15 residues. Here the CDR3 reads CASSYQYTEGSPLHF. CDR3 nucleotides: TGTGCCAGCAGTTACCAATACACAGAAGGTTCACCCCTCCACTTT.

This chain joins TRBV9 and TRBJ2-5; perhaps TRBD1 as D (6 bases). Judging by the DNA end, TRBJ2-7 fits better; the J call may be wrong. This CDR3 region has 15 residues. Per germline, CDR1 SGDLS and CDR2 YYNGEE. The CDR3 region is CASSVEAGAFYEQYF. As DNA, the CDR3 is TGTGCCAGCAGCGTAGAGGCAGGGGCTTTCTACGAGCAGTACTTC.

This chain joins TRBV11-3 and TRBJ2-7, with D possibly being TRBD2 (7 bases). V lost 4 bases to trimming and J lost 0 bases, with 19 bases between them. This CDR3 has 17 amino acids. The germline V gene has CDR1 SGHNT and CDR2 YENEEA. This CDR3 is CASSSRKGGAGSYEQYF. DNA of the CDR3: TGTGCCAGCAGCTCAAGGAAAGGGGGGGCCGGCTCCTACGAGCAGTACTTC. Full variable domain (remainder filled in from reference TRBV11-3 and TRBJ2-7): EAGVVQSPRYKIIEKKQPVAFWCNPISGHNTLYWYLQNLGQGPELLIRYENEEAVDDSQLPKDRFSAERLKGVDSTLKIQPAELGDSAVYLCASSSRKGGAGSYEQYFGPGTRLTVT.

The V and J genes are TRBV15 and TRBJ2-7; 7 nucleotides agree with TRBD2. The DNA end favors TRBJ2-5, so the J call may be wrong. There are 15 residues in the CDR3. In germline, CDR1 is LNHNV, CDR2 YYDKDF (reference sequence). Here the CDR3 DNA reads TGTGCCACCAGCAGAGCCAGACTAGCCGGGGAGACCCAGTACTTC. Its protein is CATSRARLAGETQYF.

CDR3 sequence reads: CASSQTTGTEETQYF. CDR3 sequence (DNA): TGTGCCAGCAGCCAGACCACCGGGACAGAAGAGACCCAGTACTTC. The J gene is TRBJ2-5, the V gene TRBV9, with 7 bases fitting TRBD1. Trimming at V came to 4 bases and at J to 3 bases, leaving 9 bases not matched to a gene. CDR1 and CDR2 (germline): SGDLS, YYNGEE. This CDR3 contains 15 residues.

This clone occurred once. The V gene is TRBV2, the J gene TRBJ2-5; 14 nucleotides align to TRBD2. The CDR3 extends over 15 amino acids. V shed 6 bases, J shed 4 bases, and the junction held 4 bases outside the gene matches. Germline V lookup: CDR1 SNHLY, CDR2 FYNNEI. CDR3 residues: CASRGLAGERETQYF. The CDR3 DNA reads TGTGCCAGCAGGGGACTAGCGGGAGAAAGAGAGACCCAGTACTTC.

CDR3 sequence reads: CASSLQGWVGTEAFF. CDR3 coding DNA: TGTGCCAGCAGTTTACAGGGATGGGTTGGAACTGAAGCTTTCTTT. The gene calls are TRBV28 and TRBJ1-1; a weak D match, TRBD1 (5 bases). With 2 bases removed from V and 5 bases from J, the gap between germline ends came to 15 bases. Germline lookup yields CDR1 MDHEN and CDR2 SYDVKM. This CDR3 is built from 15 residues.

CDR3 coding DNA: TGTGCCAGCAGCTCCGCTGGTATCAGGGGGATCGAGCAGTACTTC. Translation gives CASSSAGIRGIEQYF. The rearrangement links TRBV11-2 to TRBJ2-7; 7 nucleotides match TRBD1. The CDR3 is 15 residues long. Germline loops: CDR1 SGHAT, CDR2 FQNNGV. The V and J ends lost 4 bases and 6 bases, in that order; junction bases with no gene match: 12.

A single count supports this clone. The V call is TRBV14, the J call TRBJ1-1; no definite D call. The CDR3 length is 13 residues. Germline assignment: CDR1 SGHDN and CDR2 FVKESK. Trimming took off 7 bases at V and 0 bases at J, with 9 bases between the two ends. CDR3 bases: TGTGCCAGCAACTATACCATGAACACTGAAGCTTTCTTT. It codes for CASNYTMNTEAFF.